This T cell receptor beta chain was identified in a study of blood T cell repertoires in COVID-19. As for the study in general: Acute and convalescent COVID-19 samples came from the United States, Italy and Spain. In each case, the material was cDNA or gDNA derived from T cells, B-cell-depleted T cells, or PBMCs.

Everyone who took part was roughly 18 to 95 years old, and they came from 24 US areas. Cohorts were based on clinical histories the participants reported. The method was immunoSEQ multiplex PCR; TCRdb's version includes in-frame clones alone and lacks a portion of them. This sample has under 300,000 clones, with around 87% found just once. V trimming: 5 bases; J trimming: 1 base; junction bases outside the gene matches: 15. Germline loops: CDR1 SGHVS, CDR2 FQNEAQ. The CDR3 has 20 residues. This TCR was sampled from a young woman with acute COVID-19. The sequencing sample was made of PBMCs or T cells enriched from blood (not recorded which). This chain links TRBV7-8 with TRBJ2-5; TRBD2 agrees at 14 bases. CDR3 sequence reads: CASSLVAPGLAGVSQETQYF. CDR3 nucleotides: TGTGCCAGCAGCCTAGTCGCCCCGGGACTAGCGGGGGTGTCCCAAGAGACCCAGTACTTC.